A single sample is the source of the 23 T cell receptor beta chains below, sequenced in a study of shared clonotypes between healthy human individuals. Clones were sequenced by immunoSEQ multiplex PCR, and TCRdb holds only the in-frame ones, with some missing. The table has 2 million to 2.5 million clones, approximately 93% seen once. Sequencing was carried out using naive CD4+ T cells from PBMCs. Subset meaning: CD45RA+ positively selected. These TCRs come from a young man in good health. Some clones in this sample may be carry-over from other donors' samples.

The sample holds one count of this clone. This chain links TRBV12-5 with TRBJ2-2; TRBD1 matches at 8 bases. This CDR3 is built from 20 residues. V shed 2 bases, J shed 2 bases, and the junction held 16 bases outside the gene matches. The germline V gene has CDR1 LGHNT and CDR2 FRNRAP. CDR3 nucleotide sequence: TGTGCTAGTGGTTTGATGATAGCTGCGGAACAGGGGGGAAACACCGGGGAGCTGTTTTTT. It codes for CASGLMIAAEQGGNTGELFF.

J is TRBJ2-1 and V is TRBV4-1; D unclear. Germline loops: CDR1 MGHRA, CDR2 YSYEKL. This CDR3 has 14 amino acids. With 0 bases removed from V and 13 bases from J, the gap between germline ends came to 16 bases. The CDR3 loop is CASSQDGKLSGQFF. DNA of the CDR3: TGCGCCAGCAGCCAAGATGGGAAACTGTCTGGTCAGTTCTTC.

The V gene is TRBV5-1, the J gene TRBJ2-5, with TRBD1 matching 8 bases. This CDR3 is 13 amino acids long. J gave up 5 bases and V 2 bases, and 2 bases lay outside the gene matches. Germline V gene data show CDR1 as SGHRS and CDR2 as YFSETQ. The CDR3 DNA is TGCGCCAGCAGCTTTCGGACAGGGGAGACCCAGTACTTC. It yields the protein CASSFRTGETQYF.

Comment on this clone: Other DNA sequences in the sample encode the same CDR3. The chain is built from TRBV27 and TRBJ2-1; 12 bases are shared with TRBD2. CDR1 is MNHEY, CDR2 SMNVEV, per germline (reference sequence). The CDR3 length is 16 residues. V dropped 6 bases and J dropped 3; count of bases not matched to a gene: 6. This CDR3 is CASSLRTSGNYNEQFF. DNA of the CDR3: TGTGCCAGCAGCCTAAGGACTAGCGGGAACTACAATGAGCAGTTCTTC.

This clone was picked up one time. As DNA, the CDR3 is TGTGCCAGCTCACGACTTAGCGGGACCCTCACCGGGGAGCTGTTTTTT. Translated, it gives CASSRLSGTLTGELFF. V gene TRBV18 combines with J gene TRBJ2-2; 8 nucleotides line up with TRBD2. The J segment lost 4 bases and the V segment lost 4 bases, leaving 8 bases of the junction unmatched. This CDR3 region has 16 residues. CDR1 KGHSH and CDR2 LQKENI come from the germline V gene.

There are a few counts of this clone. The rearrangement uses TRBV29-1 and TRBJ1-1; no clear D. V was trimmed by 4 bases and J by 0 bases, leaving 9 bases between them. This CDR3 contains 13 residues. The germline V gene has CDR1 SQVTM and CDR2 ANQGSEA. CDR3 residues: CSVAREMNTEAFF. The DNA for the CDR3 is TGCAGCGTTGCGCGGGAAATGAACACTGAAGCTTTCTTT.

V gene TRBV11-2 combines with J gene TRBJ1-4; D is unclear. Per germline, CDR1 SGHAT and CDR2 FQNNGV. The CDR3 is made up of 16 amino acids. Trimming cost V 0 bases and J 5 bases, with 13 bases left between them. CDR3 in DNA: TGTGCCAGCAGCTTAGATTTACAGCGGGTAAATGAAAAACTGTTTTTT. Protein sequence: CASSLDLQRVNEKLFF.

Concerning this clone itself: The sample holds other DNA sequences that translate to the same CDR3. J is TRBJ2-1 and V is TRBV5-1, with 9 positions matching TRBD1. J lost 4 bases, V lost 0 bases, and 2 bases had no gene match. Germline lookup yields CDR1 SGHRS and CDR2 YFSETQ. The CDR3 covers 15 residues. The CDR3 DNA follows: TGCGCCAGCAGCTTGGTGGGGACAGGGTACAATGAGCAGTTCTTC. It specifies CASSLVGTGYNEQFF.

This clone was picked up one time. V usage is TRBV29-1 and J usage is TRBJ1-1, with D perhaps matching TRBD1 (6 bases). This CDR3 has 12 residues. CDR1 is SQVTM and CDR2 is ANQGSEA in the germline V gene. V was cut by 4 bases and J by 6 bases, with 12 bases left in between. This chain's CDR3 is CSVAGAGAEAFF. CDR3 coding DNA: TGCAGCGTTGCGGGCGCAGGGGCTGAAGCTTTCTTT.

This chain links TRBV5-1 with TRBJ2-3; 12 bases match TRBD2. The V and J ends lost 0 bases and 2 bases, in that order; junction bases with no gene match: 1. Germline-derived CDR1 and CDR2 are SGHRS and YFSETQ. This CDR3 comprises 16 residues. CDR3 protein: CASSLGTSGITDTQYF. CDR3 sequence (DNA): TGCGCCAGCAGCTTGGGGACTAGCGGGATCACAGATACGCAGTATTTT.

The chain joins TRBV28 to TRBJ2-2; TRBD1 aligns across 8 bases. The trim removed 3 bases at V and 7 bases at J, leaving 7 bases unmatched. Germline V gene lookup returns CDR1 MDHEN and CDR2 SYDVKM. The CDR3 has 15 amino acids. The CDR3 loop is CASSLMQGASGELFF. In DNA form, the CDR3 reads TGTGCCAGCAGTTTGATGCAGGGGGCTAGCGGGGAGCTGTTTTTT.

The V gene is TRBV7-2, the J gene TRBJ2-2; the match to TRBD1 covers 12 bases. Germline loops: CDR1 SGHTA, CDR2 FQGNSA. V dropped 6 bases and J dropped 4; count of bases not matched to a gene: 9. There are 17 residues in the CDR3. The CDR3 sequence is CASRHGTGGLFTGELFF. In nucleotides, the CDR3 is TGTGCCAGCAGACACGGGACAGGGGGCTTATTCACCGGGGAGCTGTTTTTT.

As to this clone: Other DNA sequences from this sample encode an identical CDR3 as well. The CDR3 loop is CASSIQAGAGYTF. CDR3 DNA sequence: TGTGCCAGTAGTATTCAGGCGGGGGCTGGCTACACCTTC. The rearrangement uses TRBV19 and TRBJ1-2; weak D call: TRBD1 (6 bases). This CDR3 is built from 13 residues. The V end was cut by 3 bases, the J end by 7 bases, with 12 bases between. The V gene's germline CDR1 is LNHDA and CDR2 SQIVND (reference sequence).

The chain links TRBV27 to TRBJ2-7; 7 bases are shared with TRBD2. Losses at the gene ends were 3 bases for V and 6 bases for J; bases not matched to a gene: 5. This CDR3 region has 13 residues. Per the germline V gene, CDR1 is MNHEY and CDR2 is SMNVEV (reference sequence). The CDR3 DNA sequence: TGTGCCAGCAGTTTTAGGGTAGCGGGCGAGCAGTACTTC. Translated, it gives CASSFRVAGEQYF.

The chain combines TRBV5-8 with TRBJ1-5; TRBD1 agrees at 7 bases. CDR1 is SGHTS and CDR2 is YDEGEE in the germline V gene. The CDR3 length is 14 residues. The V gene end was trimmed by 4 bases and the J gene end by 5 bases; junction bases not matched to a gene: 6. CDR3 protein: CASSLGQLDQPQHF. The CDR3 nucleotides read TGTGCCAGCAGCCTGGGACAGCTAGATCAGCCCCAGCATTTT.

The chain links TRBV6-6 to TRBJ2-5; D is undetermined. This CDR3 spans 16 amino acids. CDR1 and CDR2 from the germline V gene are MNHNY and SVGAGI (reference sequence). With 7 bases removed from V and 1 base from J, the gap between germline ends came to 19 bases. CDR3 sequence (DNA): TGTGCCAGCACCACCGCTATACGTGGACCCCAAGAGACCCAGTACTTC. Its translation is CASTTAIRGPQETQYF.

The CDR3 protein is CAWQTVNFQETQYF. CDR3 in DNA: TGTGCCTGGCAAACAGTGAACTTCCAAGAGACCCAGTACTTC. This sequence joins TRBV30 and TRBJ2-5; D unresolved. The CDR3 length is 14 residues. Deletions cut 5 bases from V and 1 base from J, with 14 bases between. Germline V gene lookup returns CDR1 GTSNPN and CDR2 SVGIG (reference sequence).

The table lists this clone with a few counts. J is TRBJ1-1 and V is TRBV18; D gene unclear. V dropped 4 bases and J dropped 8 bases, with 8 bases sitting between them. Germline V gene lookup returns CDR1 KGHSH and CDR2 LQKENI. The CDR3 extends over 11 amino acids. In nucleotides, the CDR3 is TGTGCCAGCTCACAAAACAGAGAAGCTTTCTTT. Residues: CASSQNREAFF.

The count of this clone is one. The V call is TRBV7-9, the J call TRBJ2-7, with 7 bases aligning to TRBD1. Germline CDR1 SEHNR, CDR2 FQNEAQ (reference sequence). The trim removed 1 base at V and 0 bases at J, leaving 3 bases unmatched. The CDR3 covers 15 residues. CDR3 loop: CASSLGRQGSYEQYF. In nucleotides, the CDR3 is TGTGCCAGCAGCTTAGGACGACAGGGCTCCTACGAGCAGTACTTC.

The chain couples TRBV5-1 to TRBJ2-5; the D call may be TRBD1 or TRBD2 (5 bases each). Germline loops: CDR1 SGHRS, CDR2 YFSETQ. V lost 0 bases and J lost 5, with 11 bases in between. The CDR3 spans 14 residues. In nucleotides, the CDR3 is TGCGCCAGCAGCTTGGCCCCGGGGACGGAGACCCAGTACTTC. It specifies CASSLAPGTETQYF.

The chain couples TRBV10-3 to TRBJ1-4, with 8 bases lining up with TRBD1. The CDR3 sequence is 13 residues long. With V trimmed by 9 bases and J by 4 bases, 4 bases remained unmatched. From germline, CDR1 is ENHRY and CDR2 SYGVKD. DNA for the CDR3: TGTGCCATAACAGGGGGTATTAATGAAAAACTGTTTTTT. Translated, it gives CAITGGINEKLFF.

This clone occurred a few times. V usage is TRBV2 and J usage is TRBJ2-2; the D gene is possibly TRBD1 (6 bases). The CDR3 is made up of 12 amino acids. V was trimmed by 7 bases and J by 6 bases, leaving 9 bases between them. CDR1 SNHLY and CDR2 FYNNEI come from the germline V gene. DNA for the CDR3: TGTGCCAGCACGACAGGCCCCGGGGAGCTGTTTTTT. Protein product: CASTTGPGELFF.

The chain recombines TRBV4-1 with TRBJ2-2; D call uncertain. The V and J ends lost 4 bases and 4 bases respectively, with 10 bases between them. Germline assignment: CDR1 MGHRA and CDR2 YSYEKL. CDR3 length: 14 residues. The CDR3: CASSPGWGTGELFF. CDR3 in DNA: TGCGCCAGCAGCCCGGGTTGGGGCACCGGGGAGCTGTTTTTT.